This T cell receptor (beta chain) appears in the sequencing data of a study of blood T cell repertoires in COVID-19. TCRdb's table, derived via immunoSEQ multiplex PCR, lists solely in-frame clones and lacks some. In the table there are approximately 210,000 clones, more than 85% of which are singletons. V was clipped by 7 bases and J by 10 bases, with 14 bases between them. The CDR3 has 13 residues. Germline CDR1 is MNHEY and CDR2 is SVGAGI. The source of this sequence is a middle-aged man with acute or convalescent COVID-19. The chain combines TRBV6-5 with TRBJ1-6, with TRBD1 as a possible D gene (5 bases). Specimen: peripheral blood. DNA of the CDR3: TGTGCCAGCACGTTCAGGGAAAGATCACCCCTCCACTTT. Its protein is CASTFRERSPLHF.